One and the same sample provided the 16 T cell receptor beta chains below, sequenced in a study of blood T cell repertoires in COVID-19. TCRdb's table, derived via immunoSEQ multiplex PCR, lists solely in-frame clones and lacks some. The sample lists 250,000 or so clones, 84% occurring once. Sequenced sample: peripheral blood. All receptors derive from a woman in her thirties or forties who had recovered from COVID-19.

This chain joins TRBV5-1 and TRBJ1-1, with TRBD1 identical over 9 bases. V gave up 4 bases and J gave up 3 bases; unmatched junction bases: 7. This CDR3 has 15 residues. In germline, CDR1 is SGHRS, CDR2 YFSETQ. The CDR3 loop is CASSQQGAGDTEAFF. DNA for the CDR3: TGCGCCAGCAGCCAACAGGGGGCCGGGGACACTGAAGCTTTCTTT.

The chain uses TRBV27 and TRBJ1-1; possible D gene TRBD1, 5 bases. Trimming removed 6 bases from V and 4 bases from J, with 12 bases in between. The CDR3 sequence is 13 residues long. Germline V gene sequence: CDR1 MNHEY, CDR2 SMNVEV (reference sequence). CDR3 nucleotide sequence: TGTGCCAGCAGCAGGGATTGGGGCACTGAAGCTTTCTTT. Protein sequence: CASSRDWGTEAFF.

The rearrangement joins TRBV6-6 to TRBJ1-5; the D is unclear. Per germline, CDR1 MNHNY and CDR2 SVGAGI (reference sequence). This CDR3 region has 13 residues. V dropped 8 bases and J dropped 1 base, with 9 bases sitting between them. The CDR3 loop reads CASSVSSNQPQHF. The CDR3 region has the DNA TGTGCCAGCTCAGTTAGCAGCAATCAGCCCCAGCATTTT.

The chain uses TRBV5-4 and TRBJ2-1, with 7 bases matching TRBD2. CDR3 size: 14 residues. Germline loops: CDR1 SGHNT, CDR2 YYREEE (reference sequence). J lost 5 bases, V lost 2 bases, and 4 bases had no gene match. DNA for the CDR3: TGTGCCAGCAGCTTAAGGGACTACCACAATGAGCAGTTCTTC. Protein product: CASSLRDYHNEQFF.

DNA for the CDR3: TGTGCCATCAGGCCGACTACCAACACCGGGGAGCTGTTTTTT. Its translation: CAIRPTTNTGELFF. The rearrangement uses TRBV10-3 and TRBJ2-2, with a tentative D call TRBD2 (5 bases). The germline gives CDR1 ENHRY, CDR2 SYGVKD. This CDR3 region has 14 residues. Trimming shortened V by 6 bases and J by 2 bases, and 10 bases separated the two germline ends.

The chain has TRBV28 and TRBJ1-1; D is unclear. Trimming left V 4 bases short and J 10 bases short, with 16 bases between. Germline V lookup: CDR1 MDHEN, CDR2 SYDVKM. The CDR3 loop spans 13 amino acids. The CDR3 DNA is TGTGCCAGCAGTTCCGGACGGGGTCTTGGAGCTTTCTTT. This gives the protein CASSSGRGLGAFF.

V and J are TRBV10-3 and TRBJ1-5; TRBD1 matches 7 bases. Germline V gene lookup returns CDR1 ENHRY and CDR2 SYGVKD. With 11 bases clipped from V and 9 bases from J, the junction kept 13 bases outside the gene matches. This CDR3 is built from 13 residues. Here the CDR3 reads CAATGTEVVPQHF. The DNA for the CDR3 is TGTGCCGCCACAGGGACAGAAGTTGTGCCCCAGCATTTT.

The J gene is TRBJ1-1, the V gene TRBV12-3 or TRBV12-4, with no clear D. CDR3 length equals 13 residues. With 2 bases removed from V and 11 bases from J, the gap between germline ends came to 15 bases. The CDR3 spells CASSLLQVSEAFF. In nucleotides, the CDR3 is TGTGCCAGCAGTTTACTCCAGGTCTCCGAGGCTTTCTTT.

The chain joins TRBV4-1 to TRBJ2-1; maybe TRBD2 (5 bases). Per the germline V gene, CDR1 is MGHRA and CDR2 is YSYEKL. The CDR3 runs to 18 residues. V lost 2 bases and J 3 bases, leaving 20 bases between the germline ends. Here the CDR3 reads CASSQPTGSTNFYNEQFF. The CDR3 coding sequence is TGCGCCAGCAGCCAACCAACGGGATCGACAAACTTCTACAATGAGCAGTTCTTC.

The sample holds one count of this clone. The rearrangement links TRBV2 to TRBJ1-6, with TRBD1 matching 11 bases. This CDR3 has 14 residues. Germline V gene data show CDR1 as SNHLY and CDR2 as FYNNEI. Losses at the gene ends were 6 bases for V and 10 bases for J; bases not matched to a gene: 5. For the CDR3, the DNA is TGTGCCAGCAGGGACAGGGGGCTGGGGTCACCCCTCCACTTT. Protein: CASRDRGLGSPLHF.

This chain uses TRBV27 with TRBJ2-5; D gene unclear. Germline CDR1 reads MNHEY; CDR2 reads SMNVEV (reference sequence). The CDR3 is 13 residues long. With 5 bases removed from V and 2 bases from J, the gap between germline ends came to 9 bases. The CDR3 sequence is CASSTWPQETQYF. CDR3 sequence (DNA): TGTGCCAGCAGTACCTGGCCACAAGAGACCCAGTACTTC.

This clone was seen only once. The rearrangement uses TRBV6-5 and TRBJ2-5; 11 bases map to TRBD1. Losses at the gene ends were 5 bases for V and 5 bases for J; bases not matched to a gene: 4. The CDR3 runs 14 residues. The germline CDR1 and CDR2 sequences are MNHEY and SVGAGI. The CDR3, as DNA: TGTGCCAGCAGTAGGGACAGGGGGAAGGAGACCCAGTACTTC. Translation: CASSRDRGKETQYF.

This clone was recorded a few times. The V and J genes are TRBV11-3 and TRBJ2-7; no reliable D call. V was pared by 3 bases and J by 9 bases, with 12 bases between. Germline V gene data show CDR1 as SGHNT and CDR2 as YENEEA. This CDR3 contains 12 residues. CDR3 amino acids: CASSFSGLGQYF. In DNA, the CDR3 is TGTGCCAGCAGCTTTTCGGGTCTTGGGCAGTACTTC.

With regard to this clone: The same CDR3 arises from other DNA sequences in this sample as well. The gene calls are TRBV30 and TRBJ1-1; 8 bases fit TRBD1. The CDR3 spans 16 residues. Germline V gene sequence: CDR1 GTSNPN, CDR2 SVGIG (reference sequence). The junction had 19 bases not matched to a gene; V was cut back by 6 bases and J by 7 bases. The CDR3 DNA is TGTGCCTGCCGGGACAGGACTATTGTAGCTTGGGGTGAAGCTTTCTTT. Its protein is CACRDRTIVAWGEAFF.

The chain is built from TRBV2 and TRBJ1-5, with 8 bases aligning to TRBD1. V dropped 5 bases and J dropped 6; count of bases not matched to a gene: 6. This CDR3 has 14 amino acids. The germline V gene has CDR1 SNHLY and CDR2 FYNNEI. Here the CDR3 DNA reads TGTGCCAGCAGTTTACAGGGGGACGTTCAGCCCCAGCATTTT. Translation gives CASSLQGDVQPQHF. The variable domain in full, with the rest retrieved from reference TRBV2 and TRBJ1-5, is EPEVTQTPSHQVTQMGQEVILRCVPISNHLYFYWYRQILGQKVEFLVSFYNNEISEKSEIFDDQFSVERPDGSNFTLKIRSTKLEDSAMYFCASSLQGDVQPQHFGDGTRLSIL.

J is TRBJ1-1 and V is TRBV5-1; no firm D call. The V and J ends lost 0 bases and 0 bases respectively, with 3 bases between them. The CDR3 spans 13 residues. Germline CDR1 and CDR2: SGHRS and YFSETQ. The CDR3: CASSLAVNTEAFF. DNA of the CDR3: TGCGCCAGCAGCTTGGCGGTGAACACTGAAGCTTTCTTT. Combining the CDR3 with reference TRBV5-1 and TRBJ1-1 gives the whole variable domain KAGVTQTPRYLIKTRGQQVTLSCSPISGHRSVSWYQQTPGQGLQFLFEYFSETQRNKGNFPGRFSGRQFSNSRSEMNVSTLELGDSALYLCASSLAVNTEAFFGQGTRLTVV.